The 17 T cell receptor beta chains given below trace back to one sample, sequenced in a study of CXCR3-negative and CXCR3-positive naive CD8 T cells (dated by TCRdb to between 2017 and 2020). Sequencing took place on a NextSeq 550. The Human TCR Profiling Kit (MiLaboratory) was used to prepare UMI-labeled 5' RACE TRB cDNA libraries. After the reads were reprocessed by TCRdb, one entry was made per CDR3 protein sequence, with no DNA. This sample's table has entries for more than 45,000 distinct CDR3 sequences. The top ten hold roughly 15% of the sample. Sequenced sample: memory CD8+ T cells from blood. The cell subset or site label, read with the paper, signifies: conventional CD8+ memory T cells (TMEM), sorted as controls. The receptors shown here come from a human donor in good health. Some clones in this sample may be carry-over from other donors' samples.

J is TRBJ2-7 and V is TRBV20-1; the TCRdb call, TRBD1, lacks DNA for checking. This CDR3 region has 13 residues. Germline-derived CDR1 and CDR2 are DFQATT and SNEGSKA (reference sequence). The CDR3 reads CSGGGTEPYEQYF.

V usage is TRBV4-2 and J usage is TRBJ2-2; TCRdb picks TRBD2, but there is no DNA to check that call. CDR1 is LGHNA and CDR2 is YNFKEQ in the germline V gene. CDR3 length: 17 residues. The CDR3 sequence is CASSQEASGGNTGELFF.

The J gene is TRBJ2-2, the V gene TRBV7-9; no DNA is available, so the TRBD1 call from TCRdb remains unchecked. Germline-derived CDR1 and CDR2 are SEHNR and FQNEAQ (reference sequence). The CDR3 runs to 16 residues. CDR3: CASSLGGPANTGELFF.

This clonotype is deemed medium-sized by its frequency. The chain has TRBV20-1 and TRBJ1-2; no DNA is available, so the TRBD1 call from TCRdb remains unchecked. In germline, CDR1 is DFQATT, CDR2 SNEGSKA (reference sequence). The CDR3 extends over 15 amino acids. The CDR3 loop reads CSARDLGGINYGYTF.

The chain has TRBV5-4 and TRBJ2-2; TCRdb's D call, TRBD2, is unchecked because there is no DNA. Germline V CDR1 and CDR2: SGHNT, YYREEE (reference sequence). This CDR3 region has 20 residues. This CDR3 reads CASSSRPAQASGKLTGELFF.

The rearrangement joins TRBV7-2 to TRBJ2-3; no DNA is available, so the TRBD1 call from TCRdb remains unchecked. The CDR3 is 14 residues long. The germline V gene has CDR1 SGHTA and CDR2 FQGNSA. The CDR3 spells CASSLASPQDTQYF.

The J gene is TRBJ2-1, the V gene TRBV7-3; the D call from TCRdb, TRBD2, cannot be confirmed without DNA. Germline lookup yields CDR1 SGHTA and CDR2 FQGTGA. The CDR3 has 15 residues. This chain's CDR3 is CASSLSTSGYNEQFF.

V is TRBV29-1 and J is TRBJ2-2; TCRdb outputs TRBD1, but without DNA this stays unchecked. CDR3 length equals 12 residues. Germline V lookup: CDR1 SQVTM, CDR2 ANQGSEA. CDR3 amino acids: CSVDGGTGELFF.

The chain joins TRBV20-1 to TRBJ2-1; TCRdb's D call of TRBD1 is untestable without DNA. There are 15 residues in the CDR3. Germline assignment: CDR1 DFQATT and CDR2 SNEGSKA (reference sequence). CDR3 region: CSAKEGGADYNEQFF.

V usage is TRBV10-2 and J usage is TRBJ2-1. From germline, CDR1 is WSHSY and CDR2 SAAADI. The CDR3 contains 16 residues. The CDR3 region is CASRTNGESSYNEQFF.

The chain recombines TRBV29-1 with TRBJ2-1; TCRdb calls TRBD2, which cannot be checked without DNA. Germline loops: CDR1 SQVTM, CDR2 ANQGSEA. The CDR3 covers 13 residues. The CDR3 loop reads CSVLLAGNNEQFF.

The rearrangement links TRBV9 to TRBJ2-3; TCRdb indicates TRBD2, and absent DNA this call remains unverified. CDR1 is SGDLS and CDR2 is YYNGEE in the germline V gene. The CDR3 totals 14 residues. CDR3 protein: CASTAGGTGDTQYF. The full variable domain, in which reference TRBV9 and TRBJ2-3 provide the parts outside the CDR3, is DSGVTQTPKHLITATGQRVTLRCSPRSGDLSVYWYQQSLDQGLQFLIQYYNGEERAKGNILERFSAQQFPDLHSELNLSSLELGDSALYFCASTAGGTGDTQYFGPGTRLTVL.

This chain joins TRBV12-3 or TRBV12-4 and TRBJ2-5; the TCRdb D gene call, TRBD2, has no DNA to confirm it. This CDR3 has 18 amino acids. The CDR3 loop is CASSFGHQLAGGPETQYF.

The gene calls are TRBV12-3 or TRBV12-4 and TRBJ2-7; TCRdb selects TRBD1, and the lack of DNA leaves this call unchecked. CDR3 length: 12 residues. The chain's CDR3 is CASSPDRTEQYF.

The chain recombines TRBV19 with TRBJ2-1; checking the TCRdb D call of TRBD1 is not possible without DNA. The V gene's germline CDR1 is LNHDA and CDR2 SQIVND (reference sequence). The CDR3 loop spans 15 amino acids. The CDR3 loop is CASSPGVGRYYEQFF.

CDR3 protein: CASSIGTSGDEQFF. The rearrangement joins TRBV28 to TRBJ2-1; TCRdb picks TRBD2, but there is no DNA to check that call. The germline V gene has CDR1 MDHEN and CDR2 SYDVKM. The CDR3 is 14 amino acids.

V gene TRBV20-1 combines with J gene TRBJ1-2; TCRdb's D gene call, TRBD1, goes unchecked for lack of DNA. The length of the CDR3 is 12 residues. CDR1 is DFQATT and CDR2 is SNEGSKA in the germline V gene (reference sequence). The CDR3 sequence: CSARDRVGGYTF.